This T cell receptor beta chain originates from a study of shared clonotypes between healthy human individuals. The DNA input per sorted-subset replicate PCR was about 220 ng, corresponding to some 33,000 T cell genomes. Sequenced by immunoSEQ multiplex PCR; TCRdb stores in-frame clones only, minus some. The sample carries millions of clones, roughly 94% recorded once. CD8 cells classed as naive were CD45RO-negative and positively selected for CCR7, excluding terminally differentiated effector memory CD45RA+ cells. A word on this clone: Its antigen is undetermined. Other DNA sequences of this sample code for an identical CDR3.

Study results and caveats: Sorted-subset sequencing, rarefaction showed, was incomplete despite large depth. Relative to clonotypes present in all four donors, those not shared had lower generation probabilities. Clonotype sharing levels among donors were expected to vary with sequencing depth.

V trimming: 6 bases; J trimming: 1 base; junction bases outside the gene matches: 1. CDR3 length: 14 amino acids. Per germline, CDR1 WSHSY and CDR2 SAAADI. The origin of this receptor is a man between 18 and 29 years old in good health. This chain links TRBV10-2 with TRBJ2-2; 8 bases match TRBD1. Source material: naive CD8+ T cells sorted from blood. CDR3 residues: CASRGQGNTGELFF. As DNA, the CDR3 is TGCGCCAGCAGAGGACAGGGGAACACCGGGGAGCTGTTTTTT.